Described below is a single T cell receptor beta chain sequence and its context. Its specificity is not known. The length of the CDR3 is 15 residues. Trimming removed 4 bases at V and 8 bases at J, with 18 bases between. Germline CDR1 SGHRS, CDR2 YFSETQ. This specimen belongs to a study of shared clonotypes between healthy human individuals. Overall study: CD4 naive and memory got three plates each, CD8 naive two, CD8 memory one.

It was approximately 0.2 ug DNA, 25,000 to 35,000 T cell genomes, that sorted-subset replicate PCRs used. Produced via immunoSEQ multiplex PCR; TCRdb's table is partial and in-frame only. The sample yields fewer than 2.5 million clones, 93% seen once. Study observations and caveats: For naive CD4 cells, approximately 5% of clonotypes were shared across a few donors. Generally, naive subsets (rather than memory subsets) showed larger estimated richness.

Sequenced material: naive CD4+ T cells from PBMCs. Indicated subset: CD45RA+ positively selected. The rearrangement joins TRBV5-1 to TRBJ1-4, with D perhaps matching TRBD1 (5 bases). The sequence was obtained from a man between 18 and 35 years old in good health. Some clones in this sample may be carry-over from other donors' samples. CDR3 protein: CASSPGPKGGEKLFF. The CDR3 bases are TGCGCCAGCAGCCCGGGGCCGAAGGGCGGCGAAAAACTGTTTTTT.